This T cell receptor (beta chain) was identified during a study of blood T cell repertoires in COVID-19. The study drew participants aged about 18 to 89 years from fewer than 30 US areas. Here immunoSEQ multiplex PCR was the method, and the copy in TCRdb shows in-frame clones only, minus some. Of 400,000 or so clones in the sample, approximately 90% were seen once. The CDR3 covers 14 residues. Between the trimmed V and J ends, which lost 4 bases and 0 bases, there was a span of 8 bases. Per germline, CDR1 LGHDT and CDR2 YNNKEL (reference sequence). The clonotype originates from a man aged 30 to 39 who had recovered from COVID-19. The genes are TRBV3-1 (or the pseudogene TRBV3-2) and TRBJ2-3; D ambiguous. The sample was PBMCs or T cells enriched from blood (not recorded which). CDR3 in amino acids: CASSPRLSTDTQYF. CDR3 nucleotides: TGTGCCAGCAGCCCCCGACTTAGCACAGATACGCAGTATTTT.